Listed here are 3 T cell receptor beta chains from one sample, sequenced in a study of blood T cells in healthy people across ages. Then a second PCR, running roughly 6 to 11 cycles, was carried out with a sample-barcoded 5' primer and a J-beta primer mix. TCRdb reprocessed the 5' RACE reads with MiXCR, giving one entry per CDR3 protein. The table lists 1.5 million or so distinct CDR3 sequences, around two fifths of them singletons. The sequenced material came from blood. All receptors derive from a woman aged 18-29 years in good health.

The chain uses TRBV5-5 and TRBJ1-1; D call uncertain. CDR1 and CDR2 (germline): SGHKS, YYEKEE (reference sequence). This CDR3 has 15 amino acids. Trimming left V 0 bases short and J 0 bases short, with 9 bases between. CDR3 bases: TGTGCCAGCAGCTTGGGCAAGGTGGTGAACACTGAAGCTTTCTTT. It translates to CASSLGKVVNTEAFF.

This chain joins TRBV5-6 and TRBJ2-1; tentative D call: TRBD1 (6 bases). TRBJ2-7 explains the end of the DNA better; the J call may be wrong. The length of the CDR3 is 17 residues. Germline V gene lookup returns CDR1 SGHDT and CDR2 YYEEEE. DNA of the CDR3: TGTGCCAGCAGCCCCCAAGTAGGACAGAAAGCCTACAATGAGCAGTACTTC. Residues: CASSPQVGQKAYNEQYF.

The rearrangement uses TRBV29-1 and TRBJ2-1; 10 bases fit TRBD1. Trimming at V came to 3 bases and at J to 6 bases, leaving 8 bases not matched to a gene. CDR1 and CDR2 (germline): SQVTM, ANQGSEA. This CDR3 is built from 15 residues. The CDR3 bases are TGCAGCGTTGAGTCCCGTGGGACAGGGGCCAATGAGCAGTTCTTC. Amino acid sequence: CSVESRGTGANEQFF.